These T cell receptor beta chains were read from a single sample in a study of blood T cell repertoires in COVID-19. Clones were sequenced by immunoSEQ multiplex PCR, and TCRdb holds only the in-frame ones, with some missing. The sample contains 200,000 to 250,000 clones, around 86% of which appear only once. The sample comprised PBMCs or T cells enriched from blood (not recorded which). These receptor sequences come from a woman in her forties with acute COVID-19. Both conserved end residues are part of each CDR3. The order of the fields is V gene, J gene, clone size, CDR3 length, CDR3 protein. Some rows have no size entry. The others give once, few or many, or a class for an expanded clone.

TRBV12-5	TRBJ2-4	NA	12	CASGSLPGIQYF
TRBV5-4	TRBJ2-7	NA	13	CASSSSPGDEQYF
TRBV5-1	TRBJ1-1	once	13	CASSLTVNTEAFF
TRBV7-3	TRBJ1-1	NA	14	CASSFQGENTEAFF
TRBV29-1	TRBJ2-4	NA	12	CSVETGGDIQYF
TRBV20-1	TRBJ2-7	NA	14	CSASGASFQGEQYF
TRBV7-3	TRBJ2-2	NA	16	CASSLRGGTETGELFF
TRBV24-1	TRBJ2-1	NA	11	CATNRGNEQFF
TRBV19	TRBJ2-1	NA	14	CARRLAGGPGEQFF
TRBV30	TRBJ2-7	NA	11	CAWSERYEQYF
TRBV5-1	TRBJ2-7	NA	18	CASSLDYTGTGRLYEQYF
TRBV15	TRBJ2-7	NA	15	CATSRDVGQGHEQYF
TRBV6-5	TRBJ2-1	NA	15	CASSKRLAGYNEQFF
TRBV7-3	TRBJ1-1	NA	14	CASSLTGTGHEAFF
TRBV24-1	TRBJ1-5	NA	14	CATSGTTGYQPQHF
TRBV11-2	TRBJ2-6	NA	17	CASSLALSGSGANVLTF
TRBV10-3	TRBJ1-5	NA	15	CAIQSGGGSNQPQHF
TRBV18	TRBJ2-3	NA	15	CASSPQGQGAYTQYF
TRBV12-3/TRBV12-4	TRBJ1-6	NA	11	CASSRTGALHF
TRBV4-1	TRBJ2-5	NA	15	CASSQLAGVGETQYF
TRBV28	TRBJ2-2	NA	14	CASNIRLNTGELFF
TRBV6-1	TRBJ2-1	NA	16	CASSDRGRMPHNEQFF
TRBV6-6	TRBJ2-5	NA	14	CASTTIGGQETQYF
TRBV11-3	TRBJ2-1	NA	13	CASSPKGLSEQFF
TRBV5-1	TRBJ1-3	NA	16	CASSVSTGHSGNTIYF
TRBV3-1/TRBV3-2	TRBJ1-5	NA	15	CASSQLGGGNQPQHF
TRBV29-1	TRBJ2-7	once	14	CSVSDRDRVHEQYF
TRBV28	TRBJ1-1	NA	12	CASSLRGTEAFF
TRBV28	TRBJ1-1	NA	14	CASNRGGMNTEAFF
TRBV28	TRBJ2-2	NA	15	CASSLVRGLGGELFF
TRBV12-3/TRBV12-4	TRBJ1-5	many	13	CASRLTGDQPQHF
TRBV6-1	TRBJ1-1	NA	14	CASSEQGVNTEAFF
TRBV27	TRBJ2-1	NA	15	CASSSLAGVRNEQFF
TRBV7-9	TRBJ1-5	NA	13	CASSSGFLQPQHF
TRBV7-8	TRBJ2-5	NA	14	CASSSRGLGETQYF
TRBV5-1	TRBJ2-3	NA	16	CASSLFRSGSTDTQYF
TRBV18	TRBJ2-5	NA	12	CASSHGSKTQYF
TRBV5-1	TRBJ1-2	NA	13	CASSLDRAAGYTF
TRBV7-6	TRBJ2-1	NA	14	CASSAGQGYNEQFF
TRBV9	TRBJ2-2	NA	17	CASSARTSAINTGELFF
TRBV13	TRBJ2-7	once	13	CASSRRSSYEQYF
TRBV18	TRBJ1-2	NA	13	CASSSGTDYGYTF
TRBV7-9	TRBJ2-7	once	12	CASSLGAHEQYF
TRBV18	TRBJ1-3	NA	13	CASSPDIGNTIYF
TRBV11-3	TRBJ2-1	NA	16	CASSQRTSGSPIEQFF
TRBV28	TRBJ2-7	NA	13	CASNDRALGEQYF
TRBV19	TRBJ1-2	NA	15	CASTLHGQRYYGYTF
TRBV5-1	TRBJ2-1	NA	16	CASSLALRGSYNEQFF
TRBV28	TRBJ2-2	NA	18	CASSRGGLAGENTGELFF
TRBV30	TRBJ1-1	NA	16	CAWSVRGTGRGTEAFF
TRBV7-9	TRBJ1-1	NA	14	CASSSQGISTEAFF
TRBV2	TRBJ2-7	NA	14	CASSGHSSSYEQYF